Sequencing of this T cell receptor beta chain was carried out in a study of blood T cell repertoires in COVID-19. Study summary: The United States, Italy and Spain provided the acute and convalescent COVID-19 samples. T cells, B-cell-depleted T cells, or PBMCs provided the cDNA or gDNA that served as material.

This CDR3 comprises 14 residues. Germline V gene sequence: CDR1 LNHDA, CDR2 SQIVND (reference sequence). Trimming cost V 3 bases and J 12 bases; bases outside gene matches: 10. Study processing details: Estimated nucleated cell counts came from reference gene primer amplification. Here immunoSEQ multiplex PCR was the method, and the copy in TCRdb shows in-frame clones only, minus some. V, J and clone size derive from that table, while D and trimming were established from the DNA sequence. The sample shows under 150,000 clones, more than 75% of them seen only once. The origin of this receptor is a man aged 50-60 years with acute or convalescent COVID-19. V and J are TRBV19 and TRBJ2-1, with 8 bases identical to TRBD2. Sequencing was done on a sample of peripheral blood. The chain's CDR3 is CASSIERETWWQFF. The CDR3 coding sequence is TGTGCCAGTAGTATTGAGCGGGAGACTTGGTGGCAGTTCTTC.